One and the same sample provided the 4 T cell receptor beta chains below, sequenced in a study of neurological immune-mediated disorders. TCRdb ran MiXCR on the 5' RACE reads and lists one entry per CDR3 protein. The table includes about 16,000 distinct CDR3 sequences, 8.5% to 10% detected once. Specimen: CD8+ T cells from blood. The source of these receptors is a man in his forties or fifties in good health.

This rearrangement joins TRBV27 to TRBJ2-1; possibly TRBD2 for D (6 bases). Trimming removed 3 bases at V and 5 bases at J, with 14 bases between. The V gene's germline CDR1 is MNHEY and CDR2 SMNVEV (reference sequence). The CDR3 consists of 15 residues. CDR3 coding DNA: TGTGCCAGCAGTTTTACCAGCGGGCTGAACAATGAGCAGTTCTTC. The encoded protein is CASSFTSGLNNEQFF.

The chain has TRBV27 and TRBJ2-2; TRBD1 might be the D (5 bases). V lost 7 bases and J lost 6, with 18 bases in between. Germline lookup yields CDR1 MNHEY and CDR2 SMNVEV (reference sequence). CDR3 length equals 15 residues. CDR3 sequence: CASTKPGFGPGELFF. For the CDR3, the DNA is TGTGCCAGCACCAAACCAGGGTTCGGGCCCGGGGAGCTGTTTTTT.

This clonotype was picked up many times. The chain links TRBV28 to TRBJ2-1, with D perhaps given as TRBD1 or TRBD2 (7 bases each). Germline V gene lookup returns CDR1 MDHEN and CDR2 SYDVKM. V was clipped by 5 bases and J by 8 bases, with 25 bases between them. The CDR3 has 17 amino acids. CDR3 sequence: CASSPQGGGIRAYEQFF. CDR3 DNA: TGTGCCAGCAGTCCACAGGGAGGGGGCATAAGGGCCTATGAGCAGTTCTTC.

The sample holds many counts of this clonotype. V gene TRBV20-1 combines with J gene TRBJ2-5, with unresolved D. The germline gives CDR1 DFQATT, CDR2 SNEGSKA (reference sequence). This CDR3 contains 15 residues. Trimming removed 3 bases at V and 0 bases at J, with 14 bases between. DNA of the CDR3: TGCAGTGCTAGGAAACAGAGCTCGTACCAAGAGACCCAGTACTTC. Encoded protein: CSARKQSSYQETQYF.